This is a list of T cell receptor beta chains from one sample in a study of T cell changes during pregnancy in multiple sclerosis. Profiled with immunoSEQ multiplex PCR; TCRdb holds only in-frame clones, not every one. This sample has 70,000 or so clones, with 91% found just once. Sequences were derived from peripheral blood, sampled in the third trimester of pregnancy. These receptor sequences come from a female donor in good health, enrolled as a control in a pregnancy study. Each CDR3 is given with its conserved first and last residue.

v_gene,j_gene,CDR3aa
TRBV19,TRBJ1-5,CASNLGQGDQPQHF
TRBV15,TRBJ2-4,CATSRDTGGGAKNIQYF
TRBV15,TRBJ1-4,CATSRGSGAEKLFF
TRBV5-6,TRBJ1-1,CASSSSYRTEAFF
TRBV11-2,TRBJ1-2,CASSLVPGRPSGYTF
TRBV27,TRBJ1-2,CASGLQGSYGYTF
TRBV5-1,TRBJ1-6,CASSLARGSDNSPLHF
TRBV7-9,TRBJ1-4,CASSSVAVEGFEKLFF
TRBV5-4,TRBJ1-1,CASSLRGASTEAFF
TRBV5-1,TRBJ2-7,CASRPGTGSLAYEQYF
TRBV19,TRBJ2-2,CASSRRGRGPGELFF
TRBV15,TRBJ2-3,CATSREIAGGTDTQYF
TRBV19,TRBJ1-6,CASSISYGTGDNSPLHF
TRBV18,TRBJ1-4,CASSPDREGYEKLFF
TRBV18,TRBJ2-3,CASSLDKGDTQYF
TRBV18,TRBJ1-2,CASSPAGYYGYTF
TRBV4-3,TRBJ2-1,CASSQDVVAGVREQFF
TRBV5-5,TRBJ1-2,CASSLSWEAYGYTF
TRBV14,TRBJ2-5,CASSQEAGLETQYF
TRBV5-1,TRBJ2-7,CASSLALAGAYEQYF
TRBV2,TRBJ2-7,CASNWQGYEQYF
TRBV28,TRBJ1-2,CASIRSNYGYTF
TRBV18,TRBJ1-1,CASSPFGQAPGAFF
TRBV30,TRBJ2-7,CACEVAGSYEQYF
TRBV7-6,TRBJ2-2,CASSPLPGHTGELFF
TRBV18,TRBJ1-2,CASSPGAGRTEGYTF
TRBV30,TRBJ1-6,CAWSSRPRNSPLHF
TRBV5-1,TRBJ2-1,CASSLPHTSLGYNEQFF
TRBV30,TRBJ2-2,CAWRLAGNTGELFF
TRBV6-5,TRBJ2-7,CASSYPQGGRYEQYF
TRBV7-2,TRBJ2-3,CASLPPGLAGGRGTDTQYF
TRBV14,TRBJ1-1,CASSRPLATEEAFF
TRBV4-1,TRBJ1-4,CASSQFRGRDEKLFF
TRBV27,TRBJ1-6,CASSLSQGFDNSPLHF
TRBV6-6,TRBJ2-2,CATSAGSPGELFF
TRBV19,TRBJ1-2,CASIPDSGLNYGYTF
TRBV27,TRBJ1-1,CASSLRGSTEAFF
TRBV29-1,TRBJ1-2,CSVGGQADGYTF